The present TCR beta chain was sequenced within a study of molecular identifiers for immune sequencing clone quantification listed by TCRdb under 2018. With respect to the entire study: For a replicate experiment, RNA from approximately 20,000 or 100,000 naive CD8 T cells was divided into five aliquots, and four of the five aliquots were sequenced. This methods study benchmarked molecular-identifier clustering-based TCR repertoire sequencing (MIDCIRS) and TCR RNA copy counting, using CD8 T cells to do so.

Results the study describes overall, beyond this receptor: A single cell's worth of spiked-in Jurkat TCR RNA was reported detectable even among around 970,000 naive CD8 T cells. Without barcode sub-clustering, chimeric consensus sequences inflated TCR diversity; chimeras reached as high as 47%. Clones above 20 RNA copies held over 99% of molecules in CMV-specific effector cells but under 1% in naive cells. Highly expanded clone sizes could be underestimated because identical TCR molecules may share a barcode. Naive libraries contained spiked-in Jurkat TCR RNA (around ten copies' worth), which is not part of the donor repertoire. Modeling indicated 2.5 to 3.5 TCR RNA copies recovered per cell, compared with 7.5 to 10 by digital PCR, which implies a capture efficiency of about 31%.

Concerning this clonotype itself: Its target antigen remains unknown. It has no much larger one-base neighbor in the sample; base qualities were not kept.

Libraries of naive CD8 T cells were generated from around 20,000 to 990,000 sorted cells, with 10%, 30% or 50% of the purified RNA used. On a BD FACSAria II, naive CD8 T cells were FACS-sorted as CD8+CD4-CCR7+CD45RA+ and collected into RLT Plus buffer. Around 10 TCR copies' worth of Jurkat RNA were spiked into 20,000-1,000,000 naive CD8 T cell samples to test detection sensitivity. CD8 T cells were enriched using RosetteSep CD8+ T Cell Enrichment Cocktail and Ficoll-Paque, and the enriched cells then underwent ACK red cell lysis. The library relied on PCR. The run used an Illumina HiSeq 4000. Bulk TCR libraries were made following a previously described method, with the TCR primers given in Table S5. Purification of total RNA was performed with the Qiagen AllPrep DNA/RNA kit. Reads from multiple sequencing runs of the same library were pooled before analysis. The study's own analysis went as follows. Reads were retained only if their TCR constant sequence matched exactly, and those retained reads were trimmed to 150 nt and grouped according to their 12-nt molecular barcodes. Reads within each barcode group were sub-clustered using a 15% Levenshtein threshold, and quality-weighted consensus sequences were constructed for each RNA molecule. Non-functional sequences were excluded, and lower-count sequences lying one edit away from another sequence were also excluded. On the basis of fitting two negative binomial distributions, barcode sub-clusters with fewer than 20% of the maximum read count were discarded. TCRdb passed the public sequencing reads through fastp at Q25 and MiXCR, retaining productive beta sequences. Each CDR3 protein gets just one entry, which takes the most common genes and DNA from the rows behind it. It is TCRdb's table, rather than the study itself, that gives the V and J calls and clone size. The sample yields 490,000 or so distinct CDR3 sequences; 20% to 25% were counted once. The top ten clonotypes cover more than 0.8% of the sample.

The CDR3 sequence holds 14 residues, the cysteine and phenylalanine included. The read is trimmed to its CDR3 DNA, 42 bases read in frame from base 1. Recombination linked TRBV21-1 to TRBJ2-7; the table's D call of TRBD1 was not tested on the DNA. TRBV21-1 is a documented pseudogene. Specimen: naive CD8+ T cells from blood, with Jurkat cell RNA spiked in. What the cell subset or site label conveys for this sample: FACS-sorted CD8+CD4-CCR7+CD45RA+ naive T cells. This clonotype was obtained from a human donor in good health. Some libraries in this study had Jurkat cell RNA spiked in. The DNA reads as follows: TGTGCCAGCAGCCACCGGGACAGGGAGTACGAGCAGTACTTC. Its amino acids are CASSHRDREYEQYF.